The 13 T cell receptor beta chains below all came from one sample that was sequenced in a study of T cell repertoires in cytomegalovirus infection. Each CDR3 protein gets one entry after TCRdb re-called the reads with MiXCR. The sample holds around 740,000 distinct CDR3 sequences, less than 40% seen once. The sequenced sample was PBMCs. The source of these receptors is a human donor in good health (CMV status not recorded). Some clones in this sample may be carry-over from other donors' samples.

Here the CDR3 reads CASSRTQGQGYTF. In nucleotides, the CDR3 is TGTGCCAGCAGCCGGACACAGGGGCAGGGCTACACCTTC. The genes are TRBV7-8 and TRBJ1-2; 7 positions agree with TRBD1. Germline V CDR1 and CDR2: SGHVS, FQNEAQ. After removal of 5 bases from V and 8 bases from J, the junction contained 8 bases not matched to a gene. The length of the CDR3 is 13 residues.

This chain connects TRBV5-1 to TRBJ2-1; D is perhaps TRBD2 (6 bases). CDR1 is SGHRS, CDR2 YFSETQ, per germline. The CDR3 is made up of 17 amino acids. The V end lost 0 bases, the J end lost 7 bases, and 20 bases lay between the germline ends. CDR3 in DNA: TGCGCCAGCAGCTTGGCCACGGCGGGGTTCTCGGGTAATGAGCAGTTCTTC. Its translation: CASSLATAGFSGNEQFF.

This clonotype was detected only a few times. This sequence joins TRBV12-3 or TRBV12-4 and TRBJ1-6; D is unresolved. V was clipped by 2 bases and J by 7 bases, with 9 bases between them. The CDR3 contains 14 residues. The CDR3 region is CASSLSVGNSPLHF. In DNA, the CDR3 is TGTGCCAGCAGTTTATCGGTTGGGAATTCACCCCTCCACTTT.

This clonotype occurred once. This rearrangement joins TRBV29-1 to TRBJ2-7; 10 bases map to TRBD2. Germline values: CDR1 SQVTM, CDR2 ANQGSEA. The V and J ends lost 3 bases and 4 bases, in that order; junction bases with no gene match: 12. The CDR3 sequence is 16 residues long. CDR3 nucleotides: TGCAGCGTTGAGCCACTACTAGCGGGAAATACTTACGAGCAGTACTTC. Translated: CSVEPLLAGNTYEQYF.

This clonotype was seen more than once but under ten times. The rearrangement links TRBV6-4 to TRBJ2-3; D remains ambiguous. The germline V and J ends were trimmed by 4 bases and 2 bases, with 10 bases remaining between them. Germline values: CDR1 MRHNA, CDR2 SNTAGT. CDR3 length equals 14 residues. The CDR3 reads CASSAGALTDTQYF. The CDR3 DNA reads TGTGCCAGCAGTGCAGGTGCCCTCACAGATACGCAGTATTTT.

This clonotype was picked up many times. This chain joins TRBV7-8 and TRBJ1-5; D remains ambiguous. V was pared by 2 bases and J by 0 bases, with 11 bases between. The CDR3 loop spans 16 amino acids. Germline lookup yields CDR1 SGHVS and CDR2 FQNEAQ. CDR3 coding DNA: TGTGCCAGCAGCTTAAACACAGCGTATAGCAATCAGCCCCAGCATTTT. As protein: CASSLNTAYSNQPQHF.

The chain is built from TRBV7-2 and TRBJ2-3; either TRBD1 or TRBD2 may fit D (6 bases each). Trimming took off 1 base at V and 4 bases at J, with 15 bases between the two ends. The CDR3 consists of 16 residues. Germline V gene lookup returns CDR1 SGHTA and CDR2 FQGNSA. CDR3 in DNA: TGTGCCAGCAGCTTAGAAGTTTTTCGGGGGCCAGATACGCAGTATTTT. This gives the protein CASSLEVFRGPDTQYF.

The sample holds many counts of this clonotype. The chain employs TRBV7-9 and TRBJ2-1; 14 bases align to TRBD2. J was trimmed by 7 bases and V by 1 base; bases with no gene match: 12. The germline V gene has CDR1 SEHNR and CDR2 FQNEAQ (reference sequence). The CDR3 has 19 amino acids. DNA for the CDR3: TGTGCCAGCAGCTTAGGCGGACTAGCGGGAGGTCCTGCTGATAATGAGCAGTTCTTC. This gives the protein CASSLGGLAGGPADNEQFF. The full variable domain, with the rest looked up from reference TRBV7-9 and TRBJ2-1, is DTGVSQNPRHKITKRGQNVTFRCDPISEHNRLYWYRQTLGQGPEFLTYFQNEAQLEKSRLLSDRFSAERPKGSFSTLEIQRTEQGDSAMYLCASSLGGLAGGPADNEQFFGPGTRLTVL.

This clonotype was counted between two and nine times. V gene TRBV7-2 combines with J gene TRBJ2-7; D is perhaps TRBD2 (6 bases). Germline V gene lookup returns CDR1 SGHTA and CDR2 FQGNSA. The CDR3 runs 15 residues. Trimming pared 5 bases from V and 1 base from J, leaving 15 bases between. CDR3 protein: CASSPTGLPSYEQYF. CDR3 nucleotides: TGTGCCAGCAGCCCCACCGGACTACCTTCCTACGAGCAGTACTTC.

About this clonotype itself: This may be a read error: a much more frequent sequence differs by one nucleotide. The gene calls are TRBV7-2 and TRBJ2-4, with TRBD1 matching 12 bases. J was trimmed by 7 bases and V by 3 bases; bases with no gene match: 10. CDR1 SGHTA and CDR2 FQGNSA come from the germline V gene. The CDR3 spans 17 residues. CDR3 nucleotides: TGTGCCAGCAGCTTGCGGGAGGGACAGGGGGCGCGGAACATTCAGTACTTC. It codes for CASSLREGQGARNIQYF.

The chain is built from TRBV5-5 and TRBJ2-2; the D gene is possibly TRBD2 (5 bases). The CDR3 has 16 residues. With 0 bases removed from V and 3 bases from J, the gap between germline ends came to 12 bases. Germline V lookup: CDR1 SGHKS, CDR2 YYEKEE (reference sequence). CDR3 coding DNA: TGTGCCAGCAGCTTGGTCGAGGGCTCGTACACCGGGGAGCTGTTTTTT. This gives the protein CASSLVEGSYTGELFF.

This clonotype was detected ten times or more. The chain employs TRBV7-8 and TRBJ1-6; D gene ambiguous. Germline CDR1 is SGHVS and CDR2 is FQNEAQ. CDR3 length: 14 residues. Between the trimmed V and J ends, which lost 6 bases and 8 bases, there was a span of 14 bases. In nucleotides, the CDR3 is TGTGCCAGCAGAAGAGACATAATTGATTCACCCCTCCACTTT. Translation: CASRRDIIDSPLHF.

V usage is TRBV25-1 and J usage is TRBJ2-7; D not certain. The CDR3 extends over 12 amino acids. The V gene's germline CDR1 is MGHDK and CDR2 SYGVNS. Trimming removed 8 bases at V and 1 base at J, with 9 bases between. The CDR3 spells CASALRSYEQYF. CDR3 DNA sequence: TGTGCCAGCGCCCTCCGATCCTACGAGCAGTACTTC.